The clone carrying this T cell receptor beta chain was seen repeatedly, ten times or more. Its antigen is not known. This sample stems from a study of T cells in Graves' hyperthyroidism and ophthalmopathy. Findings and limits, study-wide: Ophthalmopathy was identified by the model a median about 6.4 months ahead of onset. Among clonotypes expanded in thyroid above 0.001, most were also found in blood.

Stability of Graves' hyperthyroidism was defined as absent ophthalmopathy progression within 18 months. V gave up 7 bases and J gave up 0 bases, with 13 bases separating them. This CDR3 region has 14 residues. Amplified TCR beta CDR3 regions came from RNA transcripts. The HTBI primer set drove a first-round RT-PCR of the TCR CDR3. TCRdb re-called the multiplex PCR reads through MiXCR, storing one row per CDR3 protein. This repertoire shows about 610,000 distinct CDR3 sequences, about half found once; its top ten account for about 8.3%. This sequence joins TRBV12-3 or TRBV12-4 and TRBJ2-7; D not resolved. The TCR originated in a woman between 18 and 30 years old with Graves' hyperthyroidism. The sample comprised peripheral blood or thyroid tissue (not recorded which). CDR3 sequence reads: CASKIGPLSYEQYF. The CDR3, as DNA: TGTGCCAGCAAGATCGGGCCCCTCTCCTACGAGCAGTACTTC.